This TCR beta chain was captured in a study of T cell clonality in common variable immunodeficiency (dated by TCRdb to the mid-2010s). For sequencing, equivalent amounts of genomic DNA were input from CVID and control samples. For every sample, a 60 bp segment covering the rearranged TCRbeta CDR3 region was amplified and then sequenced. TCRbeta amplification used the immunoSEQ assay, a bias-corrected multiplex PCR with high-throughput sequencing. The authors' pipeline ran thus. Every unique nucleotide sequence counted as a clone and was annotated with V, D and J genes, copy number and frequency. Sequences were labeled productive if in frame, and non-productive if out of frame or containing stop codons. As previously described, Shannon's entropy was used to calculate clonality. The predicted amino acid sequences of productive clones were used to derive mean CDR3 Kyte-Doolittle hydropathy. Using the R hclust function, scaled V gene usage was clustered hierarchically with Manhattan distance and complete linkage. To assess clone sharing by CDR3 amino acid sequence, 12 repertoires per group were resampled over 100 rounds. Repertoires were searched for 60 to 80 published EBV-specific and about 250 published CMV-specific TCRbeta sequences. A couple of CVID samples yielding fewer than 10,000 sequences were excluded from analysis, leaving under 50 CVID repertoires. This immuneACCESS table, as held by TCRdb, lists in-frame sequences with V and J called but not all clones. Of the missing ones, under half trace to an unresolved V gene in checked studies; the others have no known cause. The D gene and trimming were derived from the DNA, and the V and J assignments and clone size from that table. This sample's clone table shows about 15,000 clones. The leading ten clones occupy roughly 5% of the sample.

Regarding this clone: The clone's antigen remains unknown. Coverage ceases 3 residues before the CDR3 finishes, and the germline J gene fills in the end.

CVID was diagnosed by standard criteria: serum IgG, IgA and/or IgM reduced below normal range, plus specific antibody deficiency. A total of fewer than 50 subjects (approximately 15 female and 30 or so male; age range roughly 9 to 65 years, mean age around 41) were included in the CVID group. Predominantly Caucasian heritage was noted among both the CVID patients and the healthy controls. At the time of study participation, every CVID subject had been on replacement immunoglobulin therapy for one year or longer. At the time of blood collection, no CVID subject was ill or was being treated with immunomodulatory or immunosuppressive medication. Heparinized peripheral whole blood samples of roughly 5 to 8 ml were obtained from each donor. Genomic DNA from adults with common variable immune deficiency (CVID) and from healthy adult controls was used for sequencing of TCRbeta CDR3 repertoires. Diluted blood was density-centrifuged over Hypaque 1077 or Ficoll-Paque to isolate peripheral blood mononuclear cells. Unsorted mononuclear cells served as the source of genomic DNA, which was extracted either by Qiagen column purification or by a centrifugation-based method.

Results and caveats for the whole study, not just this receptor: CVID subjects shared fewer TCRbeta clones with each other than healthy controls did (p < 0.0001). TCRbeta clonality was higher in CVID subjects than in healthy controls (t-test p = 0.018), and the increase was most characteristic of about a third of subjects. Even though DNA input was the same, control samples had an average of roughly 76,000 unique sequences each, compared with roughly 30,000 in CVID samples. CVID TCRbeta sequences were reported to have fewer deletions and N-nucleotide insertions and to lack highly modified clones with 13 or more V deletions. Differences among patients in the CVID cohort limited the correlations between repertoire features and clinical complications. It was noted by the authors that sequencing of the repertoires of T cell subpopulations would be needed to clarify the cause of the increased clonality in CVID.

Taken from cysteine to phenylalanine, the CDR3 has 16 residues. Only the CDR3 bases that were read are kept: 39 of them, in frame from base 1. Per the germline V gene, SNHLY is the CDR1 and FYNNEI is the CDR2. V is trimmed back by 5 bases and J by 2 bases, and the junction contains 8 bases that no gene match accounts for. The rearrangement combines TRBV2 with TRBJ1-2; TRBD1 matches 10 bases in the middle. This TCR came from a human donor with common variable immunodeficiency. Specimen: peripheral blood mononuclear cells. Here the CDR3 is given as CASSLRTGGFNYGYTF. The CDR3 DNA, read in part, is TGTGCCAGCAGTCTCCGGACAGGGGGGTTCAACTATGGC.